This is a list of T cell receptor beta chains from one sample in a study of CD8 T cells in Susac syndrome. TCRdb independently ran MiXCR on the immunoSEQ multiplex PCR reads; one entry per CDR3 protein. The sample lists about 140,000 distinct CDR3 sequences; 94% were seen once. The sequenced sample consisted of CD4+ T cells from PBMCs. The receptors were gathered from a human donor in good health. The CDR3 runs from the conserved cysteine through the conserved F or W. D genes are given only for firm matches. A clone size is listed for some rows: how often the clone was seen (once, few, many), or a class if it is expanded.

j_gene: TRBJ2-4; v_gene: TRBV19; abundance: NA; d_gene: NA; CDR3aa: CASSTFPYDSAARKTSQYF; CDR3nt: TGTGCCAGTAGTACCTTCCCCTACGACTCGGCGGCCAGAAAAACATCCCAGTACTTC
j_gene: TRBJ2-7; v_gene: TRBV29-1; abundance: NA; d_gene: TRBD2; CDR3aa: CSVTGTNDEQYF; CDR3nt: TGCAGCGTCACCGGGACTAACGACGAGCAGTACTTC
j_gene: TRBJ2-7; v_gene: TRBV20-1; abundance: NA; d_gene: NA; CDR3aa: CSASGPAYEQYF; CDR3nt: TGCAGTGCTAGCGGGCCCGCCTACGAGCAGTACTTC
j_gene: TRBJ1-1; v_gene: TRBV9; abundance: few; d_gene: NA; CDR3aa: CASSPRGNTEAFF; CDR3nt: TGTGCCAGCAGTCCCAGGGGGAACACTGAAGCTTTCTTT
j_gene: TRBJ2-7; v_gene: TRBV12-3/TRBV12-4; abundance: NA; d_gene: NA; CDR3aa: CASTPGPYEQYF; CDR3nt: TGTGCCAGCACTCCCGGACCTTACGAGCAGTACTTC
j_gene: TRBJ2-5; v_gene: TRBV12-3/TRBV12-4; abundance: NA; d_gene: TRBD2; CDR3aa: CASSSQTSGETQYF; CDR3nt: TGTGCCAGCAGCTCTCAGACTAGCGGGGAGACCCAGTACTTC
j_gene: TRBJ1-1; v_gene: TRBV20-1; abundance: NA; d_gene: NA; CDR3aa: CSARDPRKVGMNTEAFF; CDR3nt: TGCAGTGCTAGAGATCCCCGGAAAGTAGGCATGAACACTGAAGCTTTCTTT
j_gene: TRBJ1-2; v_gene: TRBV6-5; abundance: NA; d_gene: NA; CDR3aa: CASSYEGLGGYTF; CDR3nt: TGTGCCAGCAGTTACGAGGGGCTGGGTGGCTACACCTTC
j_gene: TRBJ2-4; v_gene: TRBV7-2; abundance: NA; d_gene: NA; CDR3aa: CASSPHRVLAKNIQYF; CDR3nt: TGTGCCAGCAGCCCGCACAGAGTTTTAGCCAAAAACATTCAGTACTTC
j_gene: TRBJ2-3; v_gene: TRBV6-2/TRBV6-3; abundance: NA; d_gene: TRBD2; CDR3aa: CASSYTLVAGGPDTQYF; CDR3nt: TGTGCCAGCAGTTACACCTTAGTAGCGGGAGGGCCAGATACGCAGTATTTT
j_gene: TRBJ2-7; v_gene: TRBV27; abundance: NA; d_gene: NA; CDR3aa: CASMSQLYEQYF; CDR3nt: TGTGCCAGCATGTCCCAGCTTTACGAGCAGTACTTC
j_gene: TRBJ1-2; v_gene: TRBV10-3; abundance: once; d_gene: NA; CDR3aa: CAISEGANYGYTF; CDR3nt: TGTGCCATCAGTGAAGGAGCTAACTATGGCTACACCTTC
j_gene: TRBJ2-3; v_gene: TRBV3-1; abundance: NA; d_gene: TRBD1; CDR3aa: CASGTGGEDTQYF; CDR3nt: TGTGCCAGCGGGACAGGGGGCGAAGATACGCAGTATTTT
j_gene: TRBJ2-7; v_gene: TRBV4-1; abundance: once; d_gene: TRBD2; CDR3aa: CASSQDSGLAGGHEQYF; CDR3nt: TGCGCCAGCAGCCAAGACTCGGGACTAGCGGGAGGGCACGAGCAGTACTTC
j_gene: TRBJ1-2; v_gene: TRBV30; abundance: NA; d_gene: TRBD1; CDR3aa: CAWSVRQGVRYTF; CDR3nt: TGTGCCTGGAGTGTACGACAGGGTGTACGCTACACCTTC
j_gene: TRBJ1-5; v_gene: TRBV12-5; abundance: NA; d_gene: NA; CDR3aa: CASGLVLTGENQPQHF; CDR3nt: TGTGCTAGTGGTTTGGTTCTAACGGGGGAGAATCAGCCCCAGCATTTT
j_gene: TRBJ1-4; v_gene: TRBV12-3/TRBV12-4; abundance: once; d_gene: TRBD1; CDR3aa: CASSLGDRLMFF; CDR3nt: TGTGCCAGCAGTTTAGGGGACAGGTTGATGTTTTTT
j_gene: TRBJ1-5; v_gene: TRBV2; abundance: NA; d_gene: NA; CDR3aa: CASSEGLAENQPQHF; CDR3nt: TGTGCCAGCAGTGAGGGGTTGGCAGAGAATCAGCCCCAGCATTTT
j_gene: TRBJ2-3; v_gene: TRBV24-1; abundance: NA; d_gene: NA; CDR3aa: CATSDRQEPSTDTQYF; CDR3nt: TGTGCCACCAGTGATCGACAGGAACCAAGCACAGATACGCAGTATTTT
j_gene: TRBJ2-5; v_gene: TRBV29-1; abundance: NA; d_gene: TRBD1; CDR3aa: CSVSGGQDNQETQYF; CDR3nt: TGCAGCGTTTCCGGGGGACAGGACAATCAAGAGACCCAGTACTTC
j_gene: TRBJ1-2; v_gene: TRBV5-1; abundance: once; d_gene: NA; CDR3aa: CASSLAEGRNYGYTF; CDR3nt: TGCGCCAGCAGCTTGGCTGAGGGACGGAACTATGGCTACACCTTC
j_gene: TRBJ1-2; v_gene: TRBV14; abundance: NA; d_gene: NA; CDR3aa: CASSQDRQNGYTF; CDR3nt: TGTGCCAGCAGCCAAGATCGGCAGAATGGCTACACCTTC
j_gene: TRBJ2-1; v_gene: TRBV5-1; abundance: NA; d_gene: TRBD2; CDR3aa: CASSPGLAGASYNEQFF; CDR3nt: TGCGCCAGCAGCCCGGGACTAGCGGGGGCCTCCTACAATGAGCAGTTCTTC
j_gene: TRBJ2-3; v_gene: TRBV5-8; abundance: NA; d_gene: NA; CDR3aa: CASTLSPTTDTQYF; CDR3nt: TGTGCCAGCACACTTTCTCCGACCACAGATACGCAGTATTTT
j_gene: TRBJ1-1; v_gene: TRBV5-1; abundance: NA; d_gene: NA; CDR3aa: CASSLAEGAGAFF; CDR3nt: TGCGCCAGCAGCTTGGCCGAAGGGGCAGGAGCTTTCTTT
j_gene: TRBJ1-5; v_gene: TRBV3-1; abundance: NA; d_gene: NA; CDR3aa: CASSHRGLAYEPQHF; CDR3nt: TGTGCCAGCAGCCACAGGGGACTAGCCTATGAGCCCCAGCATTTT
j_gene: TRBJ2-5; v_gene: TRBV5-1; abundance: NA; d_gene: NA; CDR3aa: CASSLEGARETQYF; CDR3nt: TGCGCCAGCAGCTTGGAAGGGGCCAGGGAGACCCAGTACTTC
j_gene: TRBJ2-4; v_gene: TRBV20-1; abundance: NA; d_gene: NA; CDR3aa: CSAREVGTSLGIQYF; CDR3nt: TGCAGTGCTAGAGAGGTGGGGACCTCCCTCGGCATTCAGTACTTC
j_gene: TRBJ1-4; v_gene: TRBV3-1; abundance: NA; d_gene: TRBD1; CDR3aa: CASRLGTGEKLFF; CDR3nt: TGTGCCAGCAGACTCGGGACAGGTGAAAAACTGTTTTTT
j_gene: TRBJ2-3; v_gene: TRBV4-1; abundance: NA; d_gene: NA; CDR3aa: CASSQEGITDTQYF; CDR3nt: TGCGCCAGCAGCCAAGAGGGGATCACAGATACGCAGTATTTT
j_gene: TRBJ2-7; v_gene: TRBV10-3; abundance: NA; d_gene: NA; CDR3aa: CAISESTRTYEQYF; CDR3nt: TGTGCCATCAGTGAGTCGACTCGAACCTACGAGCAGTACTTC
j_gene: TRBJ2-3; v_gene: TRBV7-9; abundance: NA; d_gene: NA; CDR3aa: CASSKTTYTDTQYF; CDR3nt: TGTGCCAGCAGCAAGACTACCTACACAGATACGCAGTATTTT
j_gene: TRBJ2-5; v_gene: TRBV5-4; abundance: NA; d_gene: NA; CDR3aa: CASSFRGTLQETQYF; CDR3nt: TGTGCCAGCAGCTTTCGCGGCACCCTCCAAGAGACCCAGTACTTC
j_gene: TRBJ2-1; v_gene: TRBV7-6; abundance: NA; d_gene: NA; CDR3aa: CASSRGGNEQFF; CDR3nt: TGTGCCAGCAGCAGGGGTGGGAATGAGCAGTTCTTC
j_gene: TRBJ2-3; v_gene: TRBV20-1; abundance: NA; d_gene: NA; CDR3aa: CSARDGLQRRSTDTQYF; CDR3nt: TGCAGTGCTAGAGATGGCCTTCAGCGTCGTAGCACAGATACGCAGTATTTT
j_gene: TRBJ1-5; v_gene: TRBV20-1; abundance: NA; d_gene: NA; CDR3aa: CSARPPPRTGNQPQHF; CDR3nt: TGCAGTGCTAGACCACCACCCCGGACGGGCAATCAGCCCCAGCATTTT
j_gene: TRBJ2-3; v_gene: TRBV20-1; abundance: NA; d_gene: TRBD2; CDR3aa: CSAWPSGSTDTQYF; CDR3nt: TGCAGTGCTTGGCCTAGCGGGAGCACAGATACGCAGTATTTT
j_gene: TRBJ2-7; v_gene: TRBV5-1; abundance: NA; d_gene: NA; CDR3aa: CASSPGRRLSYEQYF; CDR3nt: TGCGCCAGCAGCCCAGGACGGCGCCTATCCTACGAGCAGTACTTC
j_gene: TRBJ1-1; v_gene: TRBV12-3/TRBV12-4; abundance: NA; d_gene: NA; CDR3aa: CASRTGQSGHTEAFF; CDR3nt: TGTGCCAGCAGAACTGGACAGTCTGGTCACACTGAAGCTTTCTTT
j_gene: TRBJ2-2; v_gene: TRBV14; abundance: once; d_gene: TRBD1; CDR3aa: CASSQGQGYTGELFF; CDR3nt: TGTGCCAGCAGCCAAGGACAGGGGTACACCGGGGAGCTGTTTTTT
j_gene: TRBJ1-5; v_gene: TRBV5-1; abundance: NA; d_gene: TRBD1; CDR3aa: CASSLWTGENQPQHF; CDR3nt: TGCGCCAGCAGCCTATGGACAGGGGAAAATCAGCCCCAGCATTTT
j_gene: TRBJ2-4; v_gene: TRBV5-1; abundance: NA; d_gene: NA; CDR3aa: CASSLSPLLAGAKNIQYF; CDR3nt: TGCGCCAGCAGCTTGTCCCCCTTACTAGCTGGGGCCAAAAACATTCAGTACTTC
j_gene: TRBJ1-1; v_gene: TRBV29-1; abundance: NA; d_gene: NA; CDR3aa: CSVEDWAVEAFF; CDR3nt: TGCAGCGTTGAAGATTGGGCAGTTGAAGCTTTCTTT
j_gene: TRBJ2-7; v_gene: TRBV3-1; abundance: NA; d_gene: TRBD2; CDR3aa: CASSRNSGSREQYF; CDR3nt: TGTGCCAGCAGCCGTAATAGCGGGAGTCGGGAGCAGTACTTC
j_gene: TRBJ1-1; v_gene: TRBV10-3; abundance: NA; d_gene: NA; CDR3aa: CAISGSEGGEAFF; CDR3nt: TGTGCCATCAGTGGGAGTGAGGGAGGAGAAGCTTTCTTT
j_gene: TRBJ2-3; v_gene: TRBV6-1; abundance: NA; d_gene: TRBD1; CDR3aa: CASGRDRGSLDTQYF; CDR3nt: TGTGCCAGCGGCCGGGACAGGGGGAGCTTAGATACGCAGTATTTT